This TCR beta chain appears in the sequencing data of a study of blood T cell repertoires in COVID-19. The germline V gene encodes CDR1 LGHDT and CDR2 YNNKEL (reference sequence). The CDR3 contains 15 residues. Trimming cost V 2 bases and J 7 bases, with 15 bases left between them. Here immunoSEQ multiplex PCR was the method, and the copy in TCRdb shows in-frame clones only, minus some. The profile shows approximately 200,000 clones, approximately 90% of them singletons. Sequenced sample: PBMCs or T cells enriched from blood (not recorded which). This chain links TRBV3-1 (or the pseudogene TRBV3-2) with TRBJ2-4; the D gene is possibly TRBD1 (6 bases). The sequence was obtained from a man aged 25 to 40 who had recovered from COVID-19. This CDR3 is CASSQLGGVRNIQYF. CDR3 sequence (DNA): TGTGCCAGCAGCCAACTTGGGGGCGTGAGGAACATTCAGTACTTC.